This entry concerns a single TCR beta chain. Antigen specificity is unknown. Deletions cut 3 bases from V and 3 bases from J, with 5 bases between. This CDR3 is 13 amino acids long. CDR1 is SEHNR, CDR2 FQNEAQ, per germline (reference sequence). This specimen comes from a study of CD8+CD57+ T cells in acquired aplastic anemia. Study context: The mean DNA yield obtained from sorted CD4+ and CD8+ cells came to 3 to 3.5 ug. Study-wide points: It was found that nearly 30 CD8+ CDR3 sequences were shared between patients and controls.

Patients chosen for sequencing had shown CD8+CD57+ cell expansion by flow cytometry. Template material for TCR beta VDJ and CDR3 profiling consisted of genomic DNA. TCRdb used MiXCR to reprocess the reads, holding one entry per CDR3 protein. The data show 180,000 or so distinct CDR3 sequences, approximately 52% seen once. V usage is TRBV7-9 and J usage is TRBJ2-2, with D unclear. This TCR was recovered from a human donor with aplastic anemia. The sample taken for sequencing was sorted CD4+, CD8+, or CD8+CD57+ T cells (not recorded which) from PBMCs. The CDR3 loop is CASSFRDTGELFF. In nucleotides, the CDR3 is TGTGCCAGCAGCTTTCGAGACACCGGGGAGCTGTTTTTT.